Described below is a single T cell receptor beta chain sequence and its context. Its antigen remains unidentified. The entry originates in a study of T cells after yellow fever vaccination. Overall study results and limits: Booster samples showed a return of most primary-vaccination clones (roughly 95% CD4, around 85% CD8). Highly abundant clonotypes carried over from the bulk population could end up in FACS-sorted repertoires as contaminants.

CDR1 is KGHSH, CDR2 LQKENI, per germline. After removal of 3 bases from V and 7 bases from J, the junction contained 6 bases not matched to a gene. This CDR3 spans 13 amino acids. TCRdb fed the 5' RACE reads into MiXCR, producing one record per CDR3 protein. This table holds 450,000 to 600,000 distinct CDR3 sequences, 17% found once. Sequenced here: PBMCs, sampled 5 days after the first yellow fever vaccination. The TCR was taken from a man between 18 and 29 years old who received the YFV17D yellow fever vaccine. This chain uses TRBV18 with TRBJ2-7; TRBD1 agrees at 7 bases. The CDR3 region has the DNA TGTGCCAGCTCACCGGGACAGCCCTGGGAGCAGTACTTC. Encoded protein: CASSPGQPWEQYF.